Reported below is one T cell receptor beta chain. What it binds is unknown. The J segment lost 0 bases and the V segment lost 4 bases, leaving 6 bases of the junction unmatched. Per germline, CDR1 SGHDT and CDR2 YYEEEE. The CDR3 consists of 16 residues. The source of the sample is a study of shared clonotypes between healthy human individuals. CD8 cells regarded as naive lacked CD45RO, were positively chosen for CCR7, and omitted terminally differentiated effector memory CD45RA+ cells. Healthy HIV-negative adults without recent acute infections or vaccinations served as donors. Genomic DNA per cell subset filled all wells of several immunoSEQ plates. Method: immunoSEQ multiplex PCR; TCRdb's copy keeps in-frame clones and lacks some. The sample includes hundreds of thousands of clones, 95% to 97% of them seen just once. Study-wide findings and caveats: Non-shared clonotypes showed lower generation probabilities than clonotypes common to all four donors. Depth was large, yet rarefaction showed that sorted-subset sequencing was incomplete.

The chain joins TRBV5-6 to TRBJ2-1; 8 bases match TRBD2. Sequenced: naive CD8+ T cells sorted from blood. The receptor was isolated from a woman aged 25-40 years in good health. The CDR3 is CASSHQLADSYNEQFF. CDR3 nucleotides: TGTGCCAGCAGCCACCAACTAGCGGACTCCTACAATGAGCAGTTCTTC. Full variable domain (outside the CDR3, taken from reference TRBV5-6 and TRBJ2-1): DAGVTQSPTHLIKTRGQQVTLRCSPKSGHDTVSWYQQALGQGPQFIFQYYEEEERQRGNFPDRFSGHQFPNYSSELNVNALLLGDSALYLCASSHQLADSYNEQFFGPGTRLTVL.